A selection of T cell receptor beta chains follows, all from one sample in a study of T cell clones after liver transplantation. The data were produced by immunoSEQ multiplex PCR, yet TCRdb's version contains in-frame clones alone and is incomplete. The sample yields fewer than 7,000 clones, around 80% seen once. The specimen was CD8+ T cells from blood, collected 45 to 46 months after liver transplant. The receptors derive from a human patient who received a liver transplant. Certain T cells may be donor cells from the graft. Both conserved end residues are part of each CDR3.

V gene | CDR3 protein
TRBV19 | CASSPSGGEEQYF
TRBV6-5 | CASSYGGPNTEAFF
TRBV4-1 | CASSQPFSGRQSTDTQYF
TRBV9 | CASSVGTERDYTF
TRBV7-9 | CASSLDLLAGTGELFF
TRBV4-3 | CASSFSVNTEAFF
TRBV7-9 | CASSSSIPVSDTQYF
TRBV7-6 | CASSLEPQGEKLFF
TRBV7-9 | CASSRDISNEKLFF
TRBV4-1 | CASSQDFKEGTEAFF
TRBV6-5 | CASSYSSHGYEQYF
TRBV6-5 | CASSTGTGGLRYF
TRBV9 | CASSSTGGSWEAFF
TRBV5-1 | CASSFLGLEQYF
TRBV27 | CASSFVGTGIYEQYF
TRBV27 | CASSFLPSVSGANVLTF
TRBV19 | CASSIVGVGDEQFF
TRBV19 | CASSMWDGFGAFF
TRBV4-1 | CASSQEPRWQPQHF
TRBV28 | CASSVQGHTEAFF
TRBV5-1 | CASSLGFGLEGGGYTF
TRBV27 | CASSLGGLTNTEAFF
TRBV5-6 | CASSLTWGGHNEQFF
TRBV28 | CASSYPLNLGETQYF
TRBV27 | CASSPYPTGEKLFF
TRBV27 | CASSLEGDETEAFF
TRBV4-1 | CASSSSGPYEQYF
TRBV11-2 | CASSAPDRDFNEQYF
TRBV7-9 | CASSRDSIYEQYF
TRBV11-2 | CASSARDMETGELFF
TRBV5-4 | CASSWYADHEQYF
TRBV27 | CASSLYGDSPLHF
TRBV7-8 | CASCTGGRVMNTEAFF
TRBV28 | CASSGSGKWDTQYF
TRBV15 | CATSPLAGDYNEQFF
TRBV28 | CASSLLRDLTGNTIYF
TRBV28 | CASSNAPGTMGTQYF
TRBV19 | CASSINSNTEAFF
TRBV10-3 | CAIRKGRVDREDEQYF
TRBV7-2 | CASSQGLAGGPSYNEQFF
TRBV28 | CASSPLGRSGYTF
TRBV15 | CATSRDRREKADTQYF
TRBV27 | CASSLRAGANVLTF